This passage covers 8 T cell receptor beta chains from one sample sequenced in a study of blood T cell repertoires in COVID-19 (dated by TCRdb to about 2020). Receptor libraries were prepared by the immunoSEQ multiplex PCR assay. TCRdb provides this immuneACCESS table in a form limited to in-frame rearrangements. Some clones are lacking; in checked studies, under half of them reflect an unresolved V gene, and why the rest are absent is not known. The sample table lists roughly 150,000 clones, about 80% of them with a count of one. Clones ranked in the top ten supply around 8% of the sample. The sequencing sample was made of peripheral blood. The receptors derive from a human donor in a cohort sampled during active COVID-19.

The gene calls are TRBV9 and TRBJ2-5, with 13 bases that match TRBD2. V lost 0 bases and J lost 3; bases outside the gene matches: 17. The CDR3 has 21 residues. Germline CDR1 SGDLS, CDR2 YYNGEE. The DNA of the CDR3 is TGTGCCAGCAGCGTAGCTACGGCGACTAGCGGGGGGCTACCGTCAGAAGAGACCCAGTACTTC. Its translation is CASSVATATSGGLPSEETQYF.

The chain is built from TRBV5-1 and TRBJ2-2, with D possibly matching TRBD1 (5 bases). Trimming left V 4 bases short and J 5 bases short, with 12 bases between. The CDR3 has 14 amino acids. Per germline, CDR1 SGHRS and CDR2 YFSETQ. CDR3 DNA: TGCGCCAGCAGCGGAGCAGGGCTAACCGGGGAGCTGTTTTTT. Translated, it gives CASSGAGLTGELFF.

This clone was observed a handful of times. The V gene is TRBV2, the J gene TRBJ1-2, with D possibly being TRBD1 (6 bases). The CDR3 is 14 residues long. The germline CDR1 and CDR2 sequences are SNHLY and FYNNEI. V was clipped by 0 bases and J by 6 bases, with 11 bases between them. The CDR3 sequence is CASSEAGRGNGYTF. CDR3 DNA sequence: TGTGCCAGCAGTGAAGCGGGCAGGGGAAATGGCTACACCTTC.

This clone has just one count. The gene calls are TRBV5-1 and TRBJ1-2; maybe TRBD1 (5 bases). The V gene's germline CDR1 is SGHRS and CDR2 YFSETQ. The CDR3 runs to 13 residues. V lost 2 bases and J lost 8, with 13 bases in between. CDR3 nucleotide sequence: TGCGCCAGCAGCTTTGGGGCAGTAGAAGGCTACACCTTC. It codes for CASSFGAVEGYTF.

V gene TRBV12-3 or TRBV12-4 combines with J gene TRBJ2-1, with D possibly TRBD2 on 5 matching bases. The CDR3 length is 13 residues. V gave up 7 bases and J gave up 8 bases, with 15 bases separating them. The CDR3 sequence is CASTVLSGDEQFF. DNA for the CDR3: TGTGCCAGCACTGTCCTTTCCGGGGATGAGCAGTTCTTC.

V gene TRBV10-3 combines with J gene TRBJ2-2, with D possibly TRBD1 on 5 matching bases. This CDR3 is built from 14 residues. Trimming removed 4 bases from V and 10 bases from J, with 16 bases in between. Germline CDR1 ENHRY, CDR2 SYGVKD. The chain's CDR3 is CAISVTRVGAELFF. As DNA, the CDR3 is TGTGCCATCAGTGTTACCAGGGTGGGCGCGGAGCTGTTTTTT.

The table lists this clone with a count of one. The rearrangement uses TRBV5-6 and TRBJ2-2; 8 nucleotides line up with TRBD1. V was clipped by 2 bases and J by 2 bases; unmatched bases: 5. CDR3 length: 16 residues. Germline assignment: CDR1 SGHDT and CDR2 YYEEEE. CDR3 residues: CASSFLGQGNTGELFF. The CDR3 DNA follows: TGTGCCAGCAGCTTCCTAGGACAGGGAAACACCGGGGAGCTGTTTTTT.

The CDR3 DNA follows: TGTGCCAGCAGTTACCTCCCTGGACAGGGGACTCCGCCCCAGCATTTT. Translated: CASSYLPGQGTPPQHF. V gene TRBV28 combines with J gene TRBJ1-5; 9 bases are a match to TRBD1. Losses at the gene ends were 4 bases for V and 9 bases for J; bases not matched to a gene: 13. Germline V CDR1 and CDR2: MDHEN, SYDVKM. The CDR3 is made up of 16 amino acids. The full variable domain, in which reference TRBV28 and TRBJ1-5 provide the parts outside the CDR3, is DVKVTQSSRYLVKRTGEKVFLECVQDMDHENMFWYRQDPGLGLRLIYFSYDVKMKEKGDIPEGYSVSREKKERFSLILESASTNQTSMYLCASSYLPGQGTPPQHFGDGTRLSIL.